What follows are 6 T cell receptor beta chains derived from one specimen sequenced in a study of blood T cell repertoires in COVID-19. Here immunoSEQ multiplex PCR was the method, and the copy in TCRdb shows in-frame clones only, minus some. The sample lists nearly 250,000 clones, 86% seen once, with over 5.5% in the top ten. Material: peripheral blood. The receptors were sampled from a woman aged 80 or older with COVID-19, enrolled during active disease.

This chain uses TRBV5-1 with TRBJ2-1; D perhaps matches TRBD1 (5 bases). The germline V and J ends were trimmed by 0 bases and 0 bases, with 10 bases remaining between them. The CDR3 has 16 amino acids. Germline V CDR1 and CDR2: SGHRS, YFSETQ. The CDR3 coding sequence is TGCGCCAGCAGCTTGGGGCAGGGTGGCTCCTACAATGAGCAGTTCTTC. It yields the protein CASSLGQGGSYNEQFF.

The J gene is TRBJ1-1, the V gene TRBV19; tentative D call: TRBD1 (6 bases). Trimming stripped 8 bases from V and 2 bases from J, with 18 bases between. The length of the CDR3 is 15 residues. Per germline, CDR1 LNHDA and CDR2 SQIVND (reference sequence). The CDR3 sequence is CASSVGGGRNTEAFF. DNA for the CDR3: TGTGCCAGTTCTGTCGGGGGCGGGAGAAACACTGAAGCTTTCTTT. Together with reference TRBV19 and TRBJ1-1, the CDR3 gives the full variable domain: DGGITQSPKYLFRKEGQNVTLSCEQNLNHDAMYWYRQDPGQGLRLIYYSQIVNDFQKGDIAEGYSVSREKKESFPLTVTSAQKNPTAFYLCASSVGGGRNTEAFFGQGTRLTVV.

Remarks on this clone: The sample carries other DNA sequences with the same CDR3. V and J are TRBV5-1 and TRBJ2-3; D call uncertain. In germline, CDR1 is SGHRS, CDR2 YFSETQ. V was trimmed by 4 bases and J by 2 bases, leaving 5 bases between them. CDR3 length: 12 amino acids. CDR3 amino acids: CASSLSTDTQYF. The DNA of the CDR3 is TGCGCCAGCAGCCTCTCCACAGATACGCAGTATTTT. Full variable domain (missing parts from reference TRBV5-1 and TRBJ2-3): KAGVTQTPRYLIKTRGQQVTLSCSPISGHRSVSWYQQTPGQGLQFLFEYFSETQRNKGNFPGRFSGRQFSNSRSEMNVSTLELGDSALYLCASSLSTDTQYFGPGTRLTVL.

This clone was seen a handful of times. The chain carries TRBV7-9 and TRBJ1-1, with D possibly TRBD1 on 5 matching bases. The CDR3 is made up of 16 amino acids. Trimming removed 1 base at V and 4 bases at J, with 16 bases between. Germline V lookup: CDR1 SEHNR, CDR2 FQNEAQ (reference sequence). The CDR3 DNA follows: TGTGCCAGCAGCTTAGACTTCAGGGTCGATGGCACTGAAGCTTTCTTT. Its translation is CASSLDFRVDGTEAFF.

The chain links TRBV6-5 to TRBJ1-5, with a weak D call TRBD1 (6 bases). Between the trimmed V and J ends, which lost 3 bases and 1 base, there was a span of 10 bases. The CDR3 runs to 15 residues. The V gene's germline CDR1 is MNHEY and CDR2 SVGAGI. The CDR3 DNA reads TGTGCCAGCAGTTATTCCCAGGGGAGCAATCAGCCCCAGCATTTT. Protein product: CASSYSQGSNQPQHF.

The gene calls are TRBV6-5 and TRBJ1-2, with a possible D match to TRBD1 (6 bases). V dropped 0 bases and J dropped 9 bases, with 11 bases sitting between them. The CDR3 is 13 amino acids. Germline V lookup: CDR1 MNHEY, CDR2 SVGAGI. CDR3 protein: CASSYSQGRSYTF. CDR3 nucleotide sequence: TGTGCCAGCAGTTACTCACAGGGCCGTAGCTACACCTTC.